A single T cell receptor beta chain is shown here with its context. These data originate in a study of PD-1 and CTLA-4 blockade in melanoma. The J segment lost 7 bases and the V segment lost 5 bases, leaving 6 bases of the junction unmatched. CDR3 length equals 16 residues. Germline lookup yields CDR1 MDHEN and CDR2 SYDVKM. Repertoires were generated with immunoSEQ multiplex PCR, while TCRdb's copy carries only in-frame clones and drops some. The sample includes over 25,000 clones, around nine tenths of them seen just once. This TCR derives from a human donor with melanoma. The source material was CD8+ T cells from peripheral blood, sampled before anti-PD-1 treatment. The rearrangement uses TRBV28 and TRBJ2-3, with 16 bases fitting TRBD2. The CDR3 here is CASSQGLAGGQYTQYF. Here the CDR3 DNA reads TGTGCCAGCAGTCAGGGACTAGCGGGGGGGCAATATACGCAGTATTTT. Using reference TRBV28 and TRBJ2-3 for the parts outside the CDR3, the full variable domain is DVKVTQSSRYLVKRTGEKVFLECVQDMDHENMFWYRQDPGLGLRLIYFSYDVKMKEKGDIPEGYSVSREKKERFSLILESASTNQTSMYLCASSQGLAGGQYTQYFGPGTRLTVL.